The 7 T cell receptor beta chains presented below share a single source sample, sequenced in a study of blood T cell repertoires in COVID-19. Produced via immunoSEQ multiplex PCR; TCRdb's table is partial and in-frame only. The table includes 250,000 or so clones, approximately 83% detected once. The sample comprised PBMCs or T cells enriched from blood (not recorded which). These receptors originate from a woman aged 50 to 65 who had recovered from COVID-19.

To note about this clone: Relative to the germline gene, one junction end is altered; a read error may explain this. The gene calls are TRBV7-7 and TRBJ2-1; the D gene is possibly TRBD1 (5 bases). The germline CDR1 and CDR2 sequences are SSHAT and FNYEAQ (reference sequence). This CDR3 has 14 residues. The CDR3: CASSSNLFAGEQFF. CDR3 DNA: TGTGCTAGCAGCTCAAACCTTTTTGCAGGGGAGCAGTTCTTC.

The CDR3 reads CASSQVRLAEYNEQFF. CDR3 coding DNA: TGTGCCAGCAGCCAAGTAAGACTAGCGGAATACAATGAGCAGTTCTTC. The gene calls are TRBV14 and TRBJ2-1, with 9 bases lining up with TRBD2. V lost 1 base and J lost 4; bases outside the gene matches: 5. Germline V gene sequence: CDR1 SGHDN, CDR2 FVKESK. CDR3 length equals 16 residues.

The genes are TRBV28 and TRBJ2-5, with D possibly matching TRBD1 (6 bases). Deletions cut 5 bases from V and 2 bases from J, with 9 bases between. Germline CDR1 is MDHEN and CDR2 is SYDVKM. CDR3 size: 13 residues. CDR3 nucleotide sequence: TGTGCCAGCAGTGTGGACAGTCAAGAGACCCAGTACTTC. It codes for CASSVDSQETQYF.

J is TRBJ2-1 and V is TRBV27, with 13 bases aligning to TRBD2. V gave up 6 bases and J gave up 9 bases; unmatched junction bases: 11. Germline V gene data show CDR1 as MNHEY and CDR2 as SMNVEV (reference sequence). CDR3 length: 16 amino acids. The CDR3 loop reads CASRLAGGPTGGEQFF. The DNA of the CDR3 is TGTGCCAGCAGACTAGCGGGAGGGCCAACGGGGGGTGAGCAGTTCTTC.

Only a few counts were recorded for this clone. The chain carries TRBV7-2 and TRBJ2-7; 9 bases fit TRBD1. CDR3 length: 12 residues. CDR1 and CDR2 (germline): SGHTA, FQGNSA. V shed 9 bases, J shed 4 bases, and the junction held 4 bases outside the gene matches. The CDR3 DNA is TGTGCCAGTTCCGGGACAGGGTACGAGCAGTACTTC. Encoded protein: CASSGTGYEQYF.

This sequence joins TRBV10-3 and TRBJ2-7; TRBD2 might be the D (6 bases). The CDR3 runs to 17 residues. Germline-derived CDR1 and CDR2 are ENHRY and SYGVKD. V lost 0 bases and J 5 bases, leaving 20 bases between the germline ends. In DNA form, the CDR3 reads TGTGCCATCAGTGAGTCAGCGGGCGGCAGCTTAGTGGACGAGCAGTACTTC. This sequence encodes CAISESAGGSLVDEQYF.

This chain connects TRBV2 to TRBJ1-5, with D unclear. This CDR3 comprises 14 residues. V shed 6 bases and J shed 4 bases, with 13 bases lying between them. CDR1 SNHLY and CDR2 FYNNEI come from the germline V gene. CDR3 sequence (DNA): TGTGCCAGCAGCGGGTCCTCCGGTAATCAGCCCCAGCATTTT. Translation gives CASSGSSGNQPQHF. Using reference TRBV2 and TRBJ1-5 for the parts outside the CDR3, the full variable domain is EPEVTQTPSHQVTQMGQEVILRCVPISNHLYFYWYRQILGQKVEFLVSFYNNEISEKSEIFDDQFSVERPDGSNFTLKIRSTKLEDSAMYFCASSGSSGNQPQHFGDGTRLSIL.